Sequencing of this TCR beta chain was carried out in a study of blood T cells in healthy people across ages. PCR was performed a second time for about 6 to 12 cycles using a sample-barcoded 5' primer and a J-beta primer mix. Every sample produced at least 3 million CDR3-containing paired-end reads. TCRdb fed the 5' RACE reads into MiXCR, producing one record per CDR3 protein. Of some 640,000 distinct CDR3 sequences in the sample, under 30% were seen once. V lost 2 bases, J lost 5 bases, and 3 bases stayed unmatched. Germline V CDR1 and CDR2: DFQATT, SNEGSKA (reference sequence). This CDR3 contains 13 residues.

This chain joins TRBV20-1 and TRBJ2-7; 10 nucleotides line up with TRBD1. The TCR sequence derives from a woman aged 80 or over in good health. Material for sequencing was blood. CDR3 sequence: CSARWDRGNEQYF. CDR3 in DNA: TGCAGTGCTAGATGGGACAGGGGCAACGAGCAGTACTTC.